A selection of T cell receptor beta chains follows, all from one sample in a study of T cell responses to AZD1222 COVID-19 vaccine. TCRdb's copy holds only in-frame clones and misses some; the assay was immunoSEQ multiplex PCR. The sample has 70,000 to 90,000 clones, more than 75% seen once. Specimen: peripheral blood, collected 28 days after the second AZD1222 dose. The receptors here all came from an adult who received the AZD1222 COVID-19 vaccine. The CDR3 runs from the conserved cysteine through the conserved F or W. The listing skips clone size in some rows; elsewhere it reads once, few, many or a size class.

abundance: .
v_gene: TRBV7-9
j_gene: TRBJ2-7
len: 18
CDR3aa: CASSLSEYRDRKVFEQYF

abundance: once
v_gene: TRBV7-9
j_gene: TRBJ1-1
len: 16
CDR3aa: CASSPQEGLVNTEAFF

abundance: .
v_gene: TRBV7-2
j_gene: TRBJ1-2
len: 16
CDR3aa: CASSLQGARLPNGYTF

abundance: .
v_gene: TRBV15
j_gene: TRBJ1-1
len: 14
CDR3aa: CATSRDLSRTEAFF

abundance: .
v_gene: TRBV20-1
j_gene: TRBJ2-1
len: 15
CDR3aa: CSANEIAGGYNEQFF

abundance: .
v_gene: TRBV29-1
j_gene: TRBJ2-7
len: 12
CDR3aa: CSVRDRQYEQYF

abundance: .
v_gene: TRBV15
j_gene: TRBJ2-7
len: 15
CDR3aa: CATSREYPQVSEQYF

abundance: .
v_gene: TRBV23-1
j_gene: TRBJ1-2
len: 13
CDR3aa: CASNFKGSSGYTF

abundance: .
v_gene: TRBV19
j_gene: TRBJ1-1
len: 13
CDR3aa: CASRRTGGVEAFF

abundance: .
v_gene: TRBV30
j_gene: TRBJ1-2
len: 14
CDR3aa: CAWSVMETAVGYTF

abundance: .
v_gene: TRBV30
j_gene: TRBJ1-5
len: 13
CDR3aa: CAWREGFLGPQHF

abundance: .
v_gene: TRBV5-6
j_gene: TRBJ2-5
len: 17
CDR3aa: CASSNLGQGGHQETQYF

abundance: .
v_gene: TRBV4-1
j_gene: TRBJ1-4
len: 14
CDR3aa: CASSQMMGDEKLFF

abundance: .
v_gene: TRBV19
j_gene: TRBJ1-5
len: 14
CDR3aa: CASSMVLVDQPQHF

abundance: .
v_gene: TRBV5-4
j_gene: TRBJ1-6
len: 16
CDR3aa: CASKEGSDRGSSPLHF

abundance: .
v_gene: TRBV6-2/TRBV6-3
j_gene: TRBJ2-7
len: 14
CDR3aa: CASSYPPEIYEQYF

abundance: .
v_gene: TRBV4-2
j_gene: TRBJ1-4
len: 14
CDR3aa: CASSRDGNNEKLFF

abundance: .
v_gene: TRBV12-5
j_gene: TRBJ2-7
len: 13
CDR3aa: CASGFGGPYEQYF

abundance: .
v_gene: TRBV28
j_gene: TRBJ1-1
len: 13
CDR3aa: CASSNGGSTEAFF

abundance: .
v_gene: TRBV30
j_gene: TRBJ2-7
len: 15
CDR3aa: CAWRAMGQNSYEQYF

abundance: .
v_gene: TRBV14
j_gene: TRBJ2-7
len: 12
CDR3aa: CVSSQLGHEQYF

abundance: .
v_gene: TRBV19
j_gene: TRBJ2-7
len: 15
CDR3aa: CASSNQGATSYEQYF

abundance: once
v_gene: TRBV5-1
j_gene: TRBJ2-3
len: 16
CDR3aa: CASSLALGQITDTQYF

abundance: .
v_gene: TRBV19
j_gene: TRBJ1-1
len: 15
CDR3aa: CASSIVLGNPTEAFF

abundance: .
v_gene: TRBV6-5
j_gene: TRBJ1-6
len: 15
CDR3aa: CASSGRHSYNSPLHF

abundance: once
v_gene: TRBV25-1
j_gene: TRBJ1-1
len: 14
CDR3aa: CASSEWQGHTEAFF

abundance: .
v_gene: TRBV7-7
j_gene: TRBJ2-2
len: 16
CDR3aa: CASTLLAGINTGELFF

abundance: .
v_gene: TRBV14
j_gene: TRBJ1-4
len: 13
CDR3aa: CASSQVRREKLFF

abundance: .
v_gene: TRBV4-1
j_gene: TRBJ1-5
len: 12
CDR3aa: CASSQGGEPQHF

abundance: .
v_gene: TRBV6-1
j_gene: TRBJ1-1
len: 13
CDR3aa: CASSERRTGEAFF

abundance: .
v_gene: TRBV12-3/TRBV12-4
j_gene: TRBJ1-4
len: 13
CDR3aa: CASGTGGEEKLFF

abundance: once
v_gene: TRBV6-2/TRBV6-3
j_gene: TRBJ2-2
len: 14
CDR3aa: CASSRQGYPGELFF

abundance: .
v_gene: TRBV11-3
j_gene: TRBJ2-5
len: 13
CDR3aa: CASSLNPWETQYF

abundance: .
v_gene: TRBV11-3
j_gene: TRBJ1-2
len: 12
CDR3aa: CASSLDSYGYTF

abundance: .
v_gene: TRBV6-5
j_gene: TRBJ1-1
len: 15
CDR3aa: CASSLIQGRNTEAFF

abundance: .
v_gene: TRBV12-3/TRBV12-4
j_gene: TRBJ1-1
len: 12
CDR3aa: CASSSFEREAFF

abundance: .
v_gene: TRBV5-4
j_gene: TRBJ1-1
len: 15
CDR3aa: CASSPTSSTNTEAFF

abundance: .
v_gene: TRBV4-2
j_gene: TRBJ1-4
len: 15
CDR3aa: CASSQKGGTNEKLFF

abundance: .
v_gene: TRBV10-3
j_gene: TRBJ1-5
len: 16
CDR3aa: CAISEQGVSHGQPQHF

abundance: .
v_gene: TRBV15
j_gene: TRBJ2-7
len: 14
CDR3aa: CATSRDRGAYEQYF

abundance: .
v_gene: TRBV3-1/TRBV3-2
j_gene: TRBJ1-2
len: 14
CDR3aa: CASSQASGEGGYTF

abundance: .
v_gene: TRBV28
j_gene: TRBJ1-3
len: 14
CDR3aa: CASSLSGSGNTIYF

abundance: .
v_gene: TRBV3-1/TRBV3-2
j_gene: TRBJ2-7
len: 11
CDR3aa: CASSQKGEQYF

abundance: .
v_gene: TRBV19
j_gene: TRBJ1-1
len: 12
CDR3aa: CASSIDLDEAFF

abundance: .
v_gene: TRBV6-5
j_gene: TRBJ1-3
len: 15
CDR3aa: CASRTDPGSGNTIYF

abundance: .
v_gene: TRBV25-1
j_gene: TRBJ1-1
len: 13
CDR3aa: CASSGGSYTEAFF

abundance: .
v_gene: TRBV5-4
j_gene: TRBJ1-2
len: 14
CDR3aa: CASSLRGSAYGYTF

abundance: .
v_gene: TRBV30
j_gene: TRBJ1-4
len: 13
CDR3aa: CAGDIATNEKLFF

abundance: .
v_gene: TRBV19
j_gene: TRBJ1-5
len: 14
CDR3aa: CASRRTGANQPQHF

abundance: .
v_gene: TRBV5-1
j_gene: TRBJ1-3
len: 15
CDR3aa: CASSFGGSTGNTIYF

abundance: .
v_gene: TRBV14
j_gene: TRBJ2-3
len: 15
CDR3aa: CASSPGLARTDTQYF